This T cell receptor beta chain was identified in a study of blood T cells in healthy people across ages. Primed by a sample-barcoded 5' primer and a J-beta primer mix, a second PCR proceeded for 7 to 11 cycles. A single record per CDR3 protein comes from TCRdb applying MiXCR to the 5' RACE reads. The sample lists approximately 320,000 distinct CDR3 sequences, roughly a quarter occurring once. There are 16 residues in the CDR3. CDR1 is SGHAT, CDR2 FQNNGV, per germline. This clonotype was observed a few times. At one boundary the junction diverges from the germline segment, which might be a read error.

This rearrangement joins TRBV11-2 to TRBJ2-5; the match to TRBD2 covers 11 bases. Sample: blood. The sequence came from a woman in her 70s in good health. The CDR3 protein is CASSLVSRLAGGQRDF. Here the CDR3 DNA reads TGTGCCAGCAGCTTAGTTTCTCGGCTAGCGGGAGGCCAGAGGGACTTC.